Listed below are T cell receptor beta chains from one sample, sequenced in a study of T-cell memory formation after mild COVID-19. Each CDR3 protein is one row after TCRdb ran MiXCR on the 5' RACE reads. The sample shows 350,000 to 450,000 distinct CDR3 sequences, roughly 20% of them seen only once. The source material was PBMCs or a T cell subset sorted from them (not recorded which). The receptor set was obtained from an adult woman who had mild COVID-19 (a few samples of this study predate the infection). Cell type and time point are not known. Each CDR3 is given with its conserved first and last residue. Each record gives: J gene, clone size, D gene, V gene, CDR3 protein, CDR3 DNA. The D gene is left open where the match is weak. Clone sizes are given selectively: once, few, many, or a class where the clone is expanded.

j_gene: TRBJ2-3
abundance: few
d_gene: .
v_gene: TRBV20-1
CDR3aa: CSWTESTDTQYF
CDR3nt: TGCAGTTGGACCGAAAGCACAGATACGCAGTATTTT

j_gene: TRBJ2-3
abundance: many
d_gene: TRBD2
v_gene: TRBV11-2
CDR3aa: CASSLTSGGADTQYF
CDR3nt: TGTGCCAGCAGCTTGACTAGCGGGGGTGCAGATACGCAGTATTTT

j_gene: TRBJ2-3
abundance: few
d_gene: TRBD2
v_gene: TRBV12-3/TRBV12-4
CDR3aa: CASSLVGRGLDTQYF
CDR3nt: TGTGCCAGCAGTTTGGTAGGGCGGGGGTTAGATACGCAGTATTTT

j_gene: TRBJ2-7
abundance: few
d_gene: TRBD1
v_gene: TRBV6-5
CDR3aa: CASSPRGLSYEQYF
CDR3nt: TGTGCCAGCAGTCCCAGGGGGCTCTCCTACGAGCAGTACTTC

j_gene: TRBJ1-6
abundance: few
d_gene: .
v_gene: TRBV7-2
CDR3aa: CASSADSPNSPLHF
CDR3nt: TGTGCCAGCAGCGCGGACAGTCCGAATTCACCCCTCCACTTT

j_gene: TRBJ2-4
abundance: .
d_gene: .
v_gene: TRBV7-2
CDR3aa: CASSFGPLAKNIQYF
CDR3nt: TGTGCCAGCAGCTTTGGGCCGCTAGCCAAAAACATTCAGTACTTC

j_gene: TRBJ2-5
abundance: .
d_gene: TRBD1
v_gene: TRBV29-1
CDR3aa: CSVDDRAEETQYF
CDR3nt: TGCAGCGTTGATGACAGGGCAGAGGAGACCCAGTACTTC

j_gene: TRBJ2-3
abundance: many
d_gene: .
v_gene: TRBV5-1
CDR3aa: CASSLVISGASTDTQYF
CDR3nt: TGCGCCAGCAGCTTGGTTATCTCGGGAGCCTCCACAGATACGCAGTATTTT

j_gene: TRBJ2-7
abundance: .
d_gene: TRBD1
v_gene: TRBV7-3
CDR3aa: CASSRRDRAYEQYF
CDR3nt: TGTGCCAGCAGCCGTCGGGACAGGGCCTACGAGCAGTACTTC

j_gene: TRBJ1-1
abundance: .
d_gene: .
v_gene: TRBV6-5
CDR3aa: CASSYSRGSAAEAFF
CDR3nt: TGTGCCAGCAGTTACTCGCGGGGAAGCGCCGCTGAAGCTTTCTTT

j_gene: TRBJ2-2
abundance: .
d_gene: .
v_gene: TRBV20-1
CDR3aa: CSAAPQGVNTGELFF
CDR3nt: TGCAGTGCTGCGCCACAGGGCGTCAACACCGGGGAGCTGTTTTTT

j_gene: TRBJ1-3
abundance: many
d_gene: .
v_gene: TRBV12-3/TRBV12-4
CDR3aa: CASSRRRGTSGNTIYF
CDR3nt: TGTGCCAGCAGCCGCCGCAGAGGGACATCTGGAAACACCATATATTTT

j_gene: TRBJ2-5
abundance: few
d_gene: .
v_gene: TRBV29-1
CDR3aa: CSAGGAQETQYF
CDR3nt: TGCAGCGCTGGGGGGGCCCAAGAGACCCAGTACTTC

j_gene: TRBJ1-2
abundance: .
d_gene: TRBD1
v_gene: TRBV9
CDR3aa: CASSAGQGARGYTF
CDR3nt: TGTGCCAGCAGCGCGGGACAGGGGGCCCGTGGCTACACCTTC

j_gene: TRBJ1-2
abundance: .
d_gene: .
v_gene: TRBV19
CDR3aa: CASSFPGRQFYTF
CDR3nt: TGTGCCTCCTCCTTTCCGGGACGCCAATTCTACACCTTC

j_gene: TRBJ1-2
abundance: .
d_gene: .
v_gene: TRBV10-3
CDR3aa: CAISERDRLANYGYTF
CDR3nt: TGTGCCATCAGTGAGCGCGACAGGCTAGCTAACTATGGCTACACCTTC

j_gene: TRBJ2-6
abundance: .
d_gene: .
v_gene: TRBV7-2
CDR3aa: CASSGWDSGANVLTF
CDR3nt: TGTGCCAGCAGCGGGTGGGACTCTGGGGCCAACGTCCTGACTTTC

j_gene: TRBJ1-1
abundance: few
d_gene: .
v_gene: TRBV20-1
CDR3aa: CSARDRAGTAEAFF
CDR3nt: TGCAGTGCTAGAGATAGAGCAGGGACTGCTGAAGCTTTCTTT

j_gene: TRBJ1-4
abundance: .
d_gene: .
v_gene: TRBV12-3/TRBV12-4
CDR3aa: CASSYLEKLFF
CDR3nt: TGTGCCAGCAGTTATTTGGAAAAACTGTTTTTT

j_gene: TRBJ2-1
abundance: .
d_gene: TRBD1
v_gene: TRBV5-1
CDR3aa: CASSSGTGADEQFF
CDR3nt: TGCGCCAGCAGCTCCGGGACAGGGGCGGATGAGCAGTTCTTC

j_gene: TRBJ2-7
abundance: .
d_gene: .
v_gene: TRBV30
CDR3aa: CAWTRPRGYEQYF
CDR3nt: TGTGCCTGGACCCGACCTCGTGGGTACGAGCAGTACTTC

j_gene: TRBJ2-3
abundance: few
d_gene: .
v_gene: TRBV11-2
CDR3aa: CASSPLAGPRGYF
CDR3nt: TGTGCCAGCAGCCCCCTGGCGGGTCCTAGGGGGTATTTT

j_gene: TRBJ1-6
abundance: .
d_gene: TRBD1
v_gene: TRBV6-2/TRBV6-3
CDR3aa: CASTPPGQGISPLHF
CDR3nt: TGTGCCAGCACCCCTCCGGGACAGGGGATTTCACCCCTCCACTTT

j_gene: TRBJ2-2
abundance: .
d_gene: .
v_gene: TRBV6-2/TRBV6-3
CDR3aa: CASSVRTPGELFF
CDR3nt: TGTGCCTCGTCTGTACGAACCCCCGGGGAGCTGTTTTTT

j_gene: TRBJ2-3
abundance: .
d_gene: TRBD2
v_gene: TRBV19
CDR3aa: CASSTLAGGTDTQYF
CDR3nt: TGTGCCAGTAGTACACTAGCGGGGGGCACAGATACGCAGTATTTT

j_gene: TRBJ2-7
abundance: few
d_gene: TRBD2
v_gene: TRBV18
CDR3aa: CASSPTSGIGEQYF
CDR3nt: TGTGCCAGCTCACCAACTAGCGGGATTGGCGAGCAGTACTTC

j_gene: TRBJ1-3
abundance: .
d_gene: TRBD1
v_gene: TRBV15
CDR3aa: CATSTGGDSGNTIYF
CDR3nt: TGTGCCACCTCAACAGGGGGGGACTCTGGAAACACAATATATTTT

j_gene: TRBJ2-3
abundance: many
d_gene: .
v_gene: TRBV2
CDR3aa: CASSEARLDRGTQYF
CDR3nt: TGTGCCAGCAGTGAAGCTAGGCTCGATAGGGGTACGCAGTATTTT

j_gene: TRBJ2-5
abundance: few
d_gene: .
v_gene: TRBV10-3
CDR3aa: CAISGQTQETQYF
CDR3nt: TGTGCCATCAGCGGACAGACCCAAGAGACCCAGTACTTC

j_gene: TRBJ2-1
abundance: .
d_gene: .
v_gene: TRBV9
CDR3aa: CASSVALGGRYNEQFF
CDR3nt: TGTGCCAGCAGCGTAGCTCTGGGGGGCCGGTACAATGAGCAGTTCTTC

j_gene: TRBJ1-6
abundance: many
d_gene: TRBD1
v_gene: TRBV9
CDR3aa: CASSPRTGGNNSPLHF
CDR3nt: TGTGCCAGCAGCCCGAGGACAGGGGGAAATAATTCACCCCTCCACTTT

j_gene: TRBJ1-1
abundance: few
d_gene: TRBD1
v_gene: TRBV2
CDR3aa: CASARDTGGGTEAFF
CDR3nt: TGTGCCAGCGCGAGGGACACAGGGGGCGGAACTGAAGCTTTCTTT

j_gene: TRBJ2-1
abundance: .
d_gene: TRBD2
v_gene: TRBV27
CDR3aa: CASSLSGLAFYNEQFF
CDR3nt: TGTGCCAGCAGTCTCTCGGGACTAGCGTTCTACAATGAGCAGTTCTTC

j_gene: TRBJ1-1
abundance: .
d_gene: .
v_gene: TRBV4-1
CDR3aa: CASSQAIRAVEAFF
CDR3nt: TGCGCCAGCAGCCAAGCGATCCGGGCCGTTGAAGCTTTCTTT

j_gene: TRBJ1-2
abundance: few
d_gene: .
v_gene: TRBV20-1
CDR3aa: CSARYKDQAINYGYTF
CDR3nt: TGCAGTGCTAGATACAAAGACCAGGCGATTAACTATGGCTACACCTTC

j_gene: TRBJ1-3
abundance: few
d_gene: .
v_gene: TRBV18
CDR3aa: CASSPRTASGNTIYF
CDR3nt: TGTGCCAGCTCACCCCGGACAGCCTCTGGAAACACCATATATTTT

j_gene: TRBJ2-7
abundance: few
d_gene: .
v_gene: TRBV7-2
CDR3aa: CASSRLFGSIGNEQYF
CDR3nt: TGTGCCAGCAGCCGACTTTTTGGTAGCATCGGCAACGAGCAGTACTTC

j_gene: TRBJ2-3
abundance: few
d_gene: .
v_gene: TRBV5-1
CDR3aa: CASSLRLTGISTDTQYF
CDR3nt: TGCGCCAGCAGCCTCAGACTCACGGGGATAAGCACAGATACGCAGTATTTT

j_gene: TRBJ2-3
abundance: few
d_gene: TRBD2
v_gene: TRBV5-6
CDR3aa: CASSLPSGTGDTQYF
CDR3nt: TGTGCCAGCAGCTTGCCTAGCGGGACGGGAGATACGCAGTATTTT

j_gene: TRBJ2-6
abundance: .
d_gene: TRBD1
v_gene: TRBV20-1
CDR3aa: CSASDRAGANVLTF
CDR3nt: TGCAGTGCTTCGGACAGGGCTGGGGCCAACGTCCTGACTTTC

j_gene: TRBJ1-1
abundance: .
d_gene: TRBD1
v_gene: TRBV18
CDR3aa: CASSLSQGAKPEAFF
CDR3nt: TGTGCCAGCTCACTTTCACAGGGGGCTAAGCCTGAAGCTTTCTTT